This note documents a single T cell receptor beta chain sequence. Germline loops: CDR1 MDHEN, CDR2 SYDVKM. This CDR3 spans 13 amino acids. Trimming pared 10 bases from V and 9 bases from J, leaving 22 bases between. The source of the sample is a study of response to subunit inactivated influenza vaccine. One entry per CDR3 protein, called by TCRdb with MiXCR from the RT-PCR reads. The sample records around 500,000 distinct CDR3 sequences, 11% being singletons. Sequenced material: PBMCs from blood, taken about 40 days after vaccination. The gene calls are TRBV28 and TRBJ2-7; D is ambiguous. The receptor comes from a man aged 45-65 years who received an inactivated influenza vaccine. The CDR3 loop reads CAMGPGLQSWQYF. The CDR3 DNA is TGTGCCATGGGCCCCGGGCTCCAGAGCTGGCAGTACTTC.